This section outlines one T cell receptor (beta chain) sequence together with its context. This could be a read error, since a much larger clone is one nucleotide away. One entry per CDR3 protein, called by TCRdb with MiXCR from the PCR reads. The data show approximately 630,000 distinct CDR3 sequences, approximately 24% seen once. This entry belongs to a study of molecular identifiers for immune sequencing clone quantification. Germline CDR1 MGHRA, CDR2 YSYEKL. This CDR3 has 13 amino acids. The V gene is TRBV4-1, the J gene TRBJ1-1; D uncertain. This TCR came from a human donor in good health. Some libraries in this study had Jurkat cell RNA spiked in. Sequencing input: naive CD8+ T cells from blood, with Jurkat cell RNA spiked in. As to subset: FACS-sorted CD8+CD4-CCR7+CD45RA+ naive T cells. The CDR3 region is CDSSQDLITEAFF. DNA of the CDR3: TGCGACAGCAGCCAAGATCTCATCACTGAAGCTTTCTTT.